This T cell receptor (beta chain) was captured in a study of shared clonotypes between healthy human individuals. Study as a whole: Donors had three CD4 naive, three CD4 memory, two CD8 naive and one CD8 memory plate apiece.

Sequencing used immunoSEQ multiplex PCR; TCRdb keeps in-frame clones, though not all of them. The profile covers about 1 million clones, with about three quarters appearing a single time and 1.4% taken by the ten largest. Donors, healthy HIV-negative adults, lacked recent acute infections or vaccinations. This clone was recorded only once. Germline assignment: CDR1 SQVTM and CDR2 ANQGSEA. V lost 3 bases and J 4 bases, leaving 10 bases between the germline ends. This CDR3 comprises 13 residues. The sample was memory CD4+ T cells sorted from blood. The subset was: CD45RA-negative fraction. The TCR comes from a man younger than 30 in good health. The rearrangement joins TRBV29-1 to TRBJ1-5; weak D call: TRBD1 (6 bases). CDR3 sequence (DNA): TGCAGCGTTGAGGAGGGGGTGAATCAGCCCCAGCATTTT. Amino acids: CSVEEGVNQPQHF.